Shown below are 13 T cell receptor beta chains from a single sample sequenced in a study of blood T cell repertoires in COVID-19. Repertoires were generated with immunoSEQ multiplex PCR, while TCRdb's copy carries only in-frame clones and drops some. In the table there are over 50,000 clones, about three quarters of which are singletons. Sequences were obtained from peripheral blood. The receptor set was obtained from a human donor with active or convalescent COVID-19. The donor label of this sample is uncertain.

About this clone itself: Other DNA sequences in the sample encode the same CDR3. The chain couples TRBV3-1 (or the pseudogene TRBV3-2) to TRBJ1-5; 7 bases map to TRBD1. The CDR3 contains 13 residues. Germline V lookup: CDR1 LGHDT, CDR2 YNNKEL (reference sequence). V was pared by 4 bases and J by 4 bases, with 1 base of the junction left unmatched. This CDR3 is CASSLTGNQPQHF. DNA for the CDR3: TGTGCCAGCAGCCTGACAGGGAATCAGCCCCAGCATTTT.

The CDR3 spells CASSLNRGQHNEQFF. The CDR3 nucleotides are TGTGCCAGCAGCTTAAATCGTGGACAGCACAATGAGCAGTTCTTC. The rearrangement uses TRBV7-9 and TRBJ2-1, with D maybe TRBD1 (6 bases). V was shortened by 2 bases and J by 5 bases, with 13 bases between the two germline ends. From germline, CDR1 is SEHNR and CDR2 FQNEAQ (reference sequence). This CDR3 spans 15 amino acids.

The rearrangement joins TRBV6-5 to TRBJ2-7; no reliable D call. The CDR3 contains 12 residues. V was trimmed by 6 bases and J by 4 bases, leaving 10 bases between them. Germline values: CDR1 MNHEY, CDR2 SVGAGI. The CDR3: CASRESVYEQYF. CDR3 DNA: TGTGCCAGCAGGGAGTCAGTTTACGAGCAGTACTTC.

The chain joins TRBV6-2 or TRBV6-3 to TRBJ2-7; perhaps TRBD2 as D (6 bases). Germline V gives CDR1 MNHEY, CDR2 SVGEGT. CDR3 length equals 15 residues. The V gene lost 5 bases and the J gene lost 3 bases, with 17 bases spanning the gap. The CDR3 protein is CASSGRDRGFYEQYF. The CDR3 DNA is TGTGCCAGCAGTGGCCGGGACCGGGGGTTCTACGAGCAGTACTTC.

The chain is built from TRBV2 and TRBJ1-5; D uncertain. Germline V gene data show CDR1 as SNHLY and CDR2 as FYNNEI. The CDR3 runs 15 residues. Trimming left V 6 bases short and J 0 bases short, with 12 bases between. The DNA for the CDR3 is TGTGCCAGCAGCTCCATTATAGTTAGCAATCAGCCCCAGCATTTT. Protein: CASSSIIVSNQPQHF.

V is TRBV9 and J is TRBJ2-2; 12 bases line up with TRBD2. This CDR3 spans 16 amino acids. The V gene's germline CDR1 is SGDLS and CDR2 YYNGEE. V shed 5 bases and J 7 bases; nucleotides not matched to a gene: 9. DNA for the CDR3: TGTGCCAGCAGTCTACAACAGGGACTAGCGGGCGGGGAGCTGTTTTTT. Amino acid sequence: CASSLQQGLAGGELFF.

The chain is built from TRBV28 and TRBJ1-1, with 9 bases that match TRBD1. The CDR3 contains 15 residues. The ends lost 5 bases at V and 5 bases at J; junction bases unmatched: 9. Germline loops: CDR1 MDHEN, CDR2 SYDVKM. This CDR3 reads CASSLSGTGRTEAFF. In DNA form, the CDR3 reads TGTGCCAGCAGTCTCTCCGGGACAGGGAGAACTGAAGCTTTCTTT.

The gene calls are TRBV19 and TRBJ1-1; TRBD1 agrees at 7 bases. The germline V gene has CDR1 LNHDA and CDR2 SQIVND (reference sequence). V trimming: 1 base; J trimming: 5 bases; junction bases outside the gene matches: 4. This CDR3 has 14 amino acids. The CDR3 is CASSIAGGKTEAFF. CDR3 coding DNA: TGTGCCAGTAGTATAGCAGGGGGGAAGACTGAAGCTTTCTTT.

J is TRBJ2-3 and V is TRBV28; TRBD1 is a possible D gene (6 bases). The V gene lost 7 bases and the J gene lost 4 bases, with 15 bases spanning the gap. The CDR3 has 14 amino acids. CDR1 is MDHEN, CDR2 SYDVKM, per germline. DNA for the CDR3: TGTGCCAGCAACCAGGGGAGTGTCTCAGATACGCAGTATTTT. The encoded protein is CASNQGSVSDTQYF.

V usage is TRBV15 and J usage is TRBJ1-5, with unresolved D. In germline, CDR1 is LNHNV, CDR2 YYDKDF (reference sequence). Deletions cut 0 bases from V and 4 bases from J, with 10 bases between. CDR3 length: 15 residues. Here the CDR3 DNA reads TGTGCCACCAGCAGAGATTTTGAGGAAAATCAGCCCCAGCATTTT. This encodes CATSRDFEENQPQHF.

The V and J genes are TRBV4-2 and TRBJ2-3; 7 bases align to TRBD2. This CDR3 is built from 16 residues. Trimming cost V 2 bases and J 1 base; bases outside gene matches: 6. Per the germline V gene, CDR1 is LGHNA and CDR2 is YNFKEQ. The CDR3 DNA is TGTGCCAGCAGCCAATCAGCGGGAAGGGGCACAGATACGCAGTATTTT. It encodes CASSQSAGRGTDTQYF.

The V gene is TRBV5-1, the J gene TRBJ2-7; 8 bases are a match to TRBD1. CDR3 length equals 14 residues. CDR1 SGHRS and CDR2 YFSETQ come from the germline V gene. V trimming: 4 bases; J trimming: 3 bases; junction bases outside the gene matches: 6. The CDR3 DNA reads TGCGCCAGCAGCCTGGACAGGGCTAACTACGAGCAGTACTTC. It codes for CASSLDRANYEQYF.

This clone qualifies as medium-sized. V usage is TRBV2 and J usage is TRBJ1-6; 10 bases fit TRBD1. The junction had 8 bases not matched to a gene; V was cut back by 6 bases and J by 9 bases. There are 15 residues in the CDR3. The germline gives CDR1 SNHLY, CDR2 FYNNEI. The CDR3 region is CASRDFRDRGSPLHF. CDR3 in DNA: TGTGCCAGCAGGGACTTCCGGGACAGGGGTTCACCCCTCCACTTT.